Presented here are 3 T cell receptor beta chains from one specimen sequenced in a study of neurological immune-mediated disorders (dated by TCRdb to about 2019). The method was 5' RACE. The sequencing machine was an Illumina HiSeq 2500. The public sequencing data were trimmed at Q25 with fastp and processed into clonotypes with MiXCR by TCRdb, which kept only in-frame beta chains. Rows merge per CDR3 protein into single entries with the most common DNA and genes. This sample lists about 95,000 distinct CDR3 sequences; roughly 3.5% were detected once. Around 6% of the sample goes to the ten largest clones. Sequencing was carried out using PBMCs. The receptors were gathered from a young woman with multiple sclerosis.

This clonotype has ten or more counts. The genes are TRBV5-1 and TRBJ2-3, with a weak D call TRBD1 (5 bases). The CDR3 has 16 amino acids. Per the germline V gene, CDR1 is SGHRS and CDR2 is YFSETQ. V gave up 0 bases and J gave up 0 bases, with 11 bases separating them. The CDR3 is CASSLGAAGSTDTQYF. Written as DNA, the CDR3 is TGCGCCAGCAGCTTGGGTGCGGCAGGGAGCACAGATACGCAGTATTTT.

This clonotype was seen repeatedly, ten times or more. The chain carries TRBV27 and TRBJ1-1; possible D gene TRBD1, 6 bases. This CDR3 contains 15 residues. Trimming removed 2 bases at V and 6 bases at J, with 16 bases between. CDR1 MNHEY and CDR2 SMNVEV come from the germline V gene (reference sequence). The CDR3 here is CASSLRGAALAEAFF. CDR3 sequence (DNA): TGTGCCAGCAGTTTAAGGGGGGCAGCCCTGGCTGAAGCTTTCTTT.

This clonotype has a count of ten or more. The chain combines TRBV27 with TRBJ1-1; D ambiguous. Germline-derived CDR1 and CDR2 are MNHEY and SMNVEV (reference sequence). This CDR3 region has 13 residues. Trimming removed 3 bases at V and 1 base at J, with 6 bases between. CDR3 sequence: CASSFGSNTEAFF. CDR3 bases: TGTGCCAGCAGTTTTGGCTCGAACACTGAAGCTTTCTTT.